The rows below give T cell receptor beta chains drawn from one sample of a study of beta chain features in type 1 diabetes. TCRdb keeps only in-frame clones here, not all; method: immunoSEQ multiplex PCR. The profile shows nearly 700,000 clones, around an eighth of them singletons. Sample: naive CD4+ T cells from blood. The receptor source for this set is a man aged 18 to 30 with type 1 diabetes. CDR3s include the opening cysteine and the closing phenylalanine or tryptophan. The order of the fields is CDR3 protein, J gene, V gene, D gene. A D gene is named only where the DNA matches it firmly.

CDR3: CAISESETSGPDTQYF
J: TRBJ2-3
V: TRBV10-3
D: TRBD2

CDR3: CASSLAISRSTDTQYF
J: TRBJ2-3
V: TRBV7-2
D: -

CDR3: CASSPFGVHEQYF
J: TRBJ2-7
V: TRBV18
D: -

CDR3: CASNTRTGLSSYNEQFF
J: TRBJ2-1
V: TRBV19
D: TRBD1

CDR3: CSAWTDYGYTF
J: TRBJ1-2
V: TRBV20-1
D: -

CDR3: CASSKGTEAFF
J: TRBJ1-1
V: TRBV19
D: -

CDR3: CASSFQASQETQYF
J: TRBJ2-5
V: TRBV7-2
D: -

CDR3: CAITPGGEQFF
J: TRBJ2-1
V: TRBV10-3
D: -

CDR3: CASSPGQGVNEKLFF
J: TRBJ1-4
V: TRBV9
D: TRBD1

CDR3: CASSWGQLEETRYF
J: TRBJ2-5
V: TRBV7-8
D: TRBD1

CDR3: CASTRLGTNEKLFF
J: TRBJ1-4
V: TRBV7-9
D: -

CDR3: CASSVAGSGYTDTQYF
J: TRBJ2-3
V: TRBV9
D: TRBD2

CDR3: CASSRTRRVYEQYF
J: TRBJ2-7
V: TRBV6-5
D: -

CDR3: CAWSVGLAVDEQFF
J: TRBJ2-1
V: TRBV30
D: TRBD2

CDR3: CASSPADSYTF
J: TRBJ1-2
V: TRBV18
D: -

CDR3: CASSYRDSEDTQYF
J: TRBJ2-3
V: TRBV5-4
D: TRBD1

CDR3: CASSLRDRGNEQFF
J: TRBJ2-1
V: TRBV7-3
D: TRBD1

CDR3: CASSGAGTDTQYF
J: TRBJ2-3
V: TRBV25-1
D: -

CDR3: CASSVGGYSNQPQHF
J: TRBJ1-5
V: TRBV9
D: -

CDR3: CASSPGQGAGTGELFF
J: TRBJ2-2
V: TRBV11-1
D: TRBD1

CDR3: CASSLSPGQGSPEAFF
J: TRBJ1-1
V: TRBV7-3
D: TRBD1

CDR3: CASSIRPGHDYEQYF
J: TRBJ2-7
V: TRBV7-2
D: -

CDR3: CAISESKDGGAGQPQHF
J: TRBJ1-5
V: TRBV10-3
D: -

CDR3: CASSLDLAGGTDTQYF
J: TRBJ2-3
V: TRBV7-6
D: -

CDR3: CASSVPIGNQPQHF
J: TRBJ1-5
V: TRBV6-5
D: -

CDR3: CASRGPSPNEAFF
J: TRBJ1-1
V: TRBV25-1
D: -

CDR3: CATSLPGGSPNTGELFF
J: TRBJ2-2
V: TRBV15
D: -

CDR3: CASSLVGTEAFF
J: TRBJ1-1
V: TRBV5-1
D: -

CDR3: CASRLGTANSPLHF
J: TRBJ1-6
V: TRBV7-3
D: -

CDR3: CAWSVTADSPLHF
J: TRBJ1-6
V: TRBV30
D: -

CDR3: CASSPGSTNEKLFF
J: TRBJ1-4
V: TRBV6-5
D: -

CDR3: CASAIGDTQYF
J: TRBJ2-3
V: TRBV30
D: -

CDR3: CASSHRTGYGYTF
J: TRBJ1-2
V: TRBV28
D: TRBD1

CDR3: CASSVNSRGNEQFF
J: TRBJ2-1
V: TRBV9
D: -

CDR3: CASSPSSLRQTQYF
J: TRBJ2-5
V: TRBV7-2
D: -

CDR3: CASSPIPSGSSTDTQYF
J: TRBJ2-3
V: TRBV28
D: TRBD2

CDR3: CASRGTMAFF
J: TRBJ1-1
V: TRBV6-5
D: -

CDR3: CGGGVNTEAFF
J: TRBJ1-1
V: TRBV7-9
D: -

CDR3: CATSTTGQPFF
J: TRBJ1-1
V: TRBV15
D: -

CDR3: CASSLGLARGNSYNEQFF
J: TRBJ2-1
V: TRBV4-1
D: TRBD2

CDR3: CSATTGLDNSPLHF
J: TRBJ1-6
V: TRBV29-1
D: -

CDR3: CAWNLDAFGEKLFF
J: TRBJ1-4
V: TRBV30
D: -

CDR3: CASSYSTGRTDTQYF
J: TRBJ2-3
V: TRBV6-6
D: -

CDR3: CASSLRDLSYEQYF
J: TRBJ2-7
V: TRBV7-9
D: -

CDR3: CASSLGPGTSGGAAYNEQFF
J: TRBJ2-1
V: TRBV5-1
D: TRBD2

CDR3: CASSPGQGDSNQPQHF
J: TRBJ1-5
V: TRBV5-1
D: -

CDR3: CASSRDRGEKLFF
J: TRBJ1-4
V: TRBV7-9
D: TRBD1

CDR3: CASSYPSAYEQYF
J: TRBJ2-7
V: TRBV6-5
D: -

CDR3: CASSRTGTANNEQFF
J: TRBJ2-1
V: TRBV11-2
D: TRBD1

CDR3: CASSLYLSGGGETQYF
J: TRBJ2-5
V: TRBV5-4
D: TRBD2

CDR3: CSVEDLLRLNTEAFF
J: TRBJ1-1
V: TRBV29-1
D: -

CDR3: CSANRGNTGELFF
J: TRBJ2-2
V: TRBV29-1
D: TRBD1

CDR3: CAIPRGSISGANVLTF
J: TRBJ2-6
V: TRBV10-3
D: -